The T cell receptor beta chain described here comes from a study of tumor T cells in aggressive B-cell lymphoma. Libraries were prepared by immunoSEQ multiplex PCR; TCRdb keeps only in-frame clonotypes and omits some of them. The sample holds approximately 12,000 clones, roughly 90% seen once. Germline-derived CDR1 and CDR2 are WSHSY and SAAADI. V lost 0 bases, J lost 2 bases, and 2 bases stayed unmatched. CDR3 size: 16 residues. This chain connects TRBV10-2 to TRBJ1-4, with 8 bases lining up with TRBD1. This clonotype was obtained from an adult with diffuse large B cell lymphoma. The sample taken for sequencing was tumor tissue. CDR3 DNA: TGCGCCAGCAGTGAGTCTAGGACAGGGACTAATGAAAAACTGTTTTTT. Translated: CASSESRTGTNEKLFF.